This TCR beta chain appears in the sequencing data of a study of blood T cell repertoires in COVID-19. Study in general: Material from acute and convalescent COVID-19 was sourced from the United States, Italy and Spain. Sources were T cells, B-cell-depleted T cells, or PBMCs; the material itself was cDNA or gDNA.

Study processing details: Using reference gene primer amplification, nucleated cell counts were estimated. Sequencing used immunoSEQ multiplex PCR; TCRdb keeps in-frame clones, though not all of them. Clone size and the V and J calls come from that table; the DNA yielded D and trimming. The table lists about 410,000 clones, 75% to 90% of them singletons. Trimming removed 3 bases from V and 4 bases from J; junction bases left unmatched: 7. The CDR3 spans 14 residues. Germline V gene data show CDR1 as DFQATT and CDR2 as SNEGSKA (reference sequence). The sequencing sample was made of peripheral blood. This sequence originates from a woman in her twenties or thirties with active or convalescent COVID-19. The chain uses TRBV20-1 and TRBJ1-1; 8 bases are shared with TRBD1. Written as DNA, the CDR3 is TGCAGTGCTAGTCCCGGACAGGGAAGCACTGAAGCTTTCTTT. Its protein product is CSASPGQGSTEAFF.